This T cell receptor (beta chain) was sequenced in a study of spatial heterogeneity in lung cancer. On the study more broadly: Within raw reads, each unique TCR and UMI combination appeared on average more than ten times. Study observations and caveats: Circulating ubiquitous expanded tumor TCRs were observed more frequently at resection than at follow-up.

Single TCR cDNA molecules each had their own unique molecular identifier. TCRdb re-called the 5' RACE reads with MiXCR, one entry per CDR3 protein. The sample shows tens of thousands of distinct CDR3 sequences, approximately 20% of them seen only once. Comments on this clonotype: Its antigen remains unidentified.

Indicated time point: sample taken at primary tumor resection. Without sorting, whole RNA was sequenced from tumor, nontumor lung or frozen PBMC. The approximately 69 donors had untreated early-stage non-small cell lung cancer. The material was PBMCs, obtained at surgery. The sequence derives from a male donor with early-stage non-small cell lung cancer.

In nucleotides, the CDR3 is TGTGCCAGCAGCTTAACAGGGATTAGCGATGAGCAGTTCTTC. Translated, it gives CASSLTGISDEQFF. The rearrangement uses TRBV7-2 and TRBJ2-1; perhaps TRBD1 as D (6 bases). This CDR3 region has 14 residues. V was clipped by 2 bases and J by 8 bases, with 13 bases between them. Germline CDR1 is SGHTA and CDR2 is FQGNSA.